This paragraph covers one T cell receptor (beta chain) sequence. Its antigen remains unidentified. Using immunoSEQ multiplex PCR, the repertoire was profiled, and TCRdb retains in-frame clones only, with some absent. The repertoire holds fewer than 35,000 clones, with 92% as singletons. This sample was included in a study of neoadjuvant nivolumab and ipilimumab in lung cancer. General study results and limits: TCR richness and clonality were higher in tumors than adjacent uninvolved lung.

The V gene's germline CDR1 is SNHLY and CDR2 FYNNEI. The CDR3 runs 15 residues. Trimming stripped 2 bases from V and 4 bases from J, with 13 bases between. J is TRBJ2-3 and V is TRBV2; no reliable D call. The TCR was taken from an adult with non-small cell lung cancer. This specimen was peripheral blood, taken after neoadjuvant nivolumab, alone or with ipilimumab, at or shortly before surgery. This chain's CDR3 is CASSERPFGPDTQYF. CDR3 sequence (DNA): TGTGCCAGCAGTGAACGGCCTTTTGGGCCAGATACGCAGTATTTT.